These T cell receptor beta chains were read from a single sample in a study of cytomegalovirus exposure and HLA in healthy donors. Generated by immunoSEQ multiplex PCR, the TCRdb table keeps only in-frame clones and is missing some. The repertoire holds over 150,000 clones, with roughly 76% as singletons. Input material: PBMCs. The receptor set was obtained from a man aged 55-75 years in good health and CMV-seronegative. Both conserved end residues are part of each CDR3. The order of the fields is J gene, D gene, clone size, V gene, CDR3 protein, CDR3 DNA. The D gene is left open where the match is weak. Some rows mark clone size as missing; the rest say once, few, many or name a class of expanded clone.

J gene: TRBJ2-5
D gene: TRBD2
clone size: once
V gene: TRBV5-1
CDR3 protein: CASSLAGAGDVETQYF
CDR3 DNA: TGCGCCAGCAGCTTGGCCGGGGCGGGAGACGTGGAGACCCAGTACTTC

J gene: TRBJ1-1
D gene: .
clone size: .
V gene: TRBV11-2
CDR3 protein: CASSWGDGREAFF
CDR3 DNA: TGTGCCAGCAGTTGGGGGGACGGCCGGGAAGCTTTCTTT

J gene: TRBJ2-3
D gene: TRBD1
clone size: .
V gene: TRBV7-6
CDR3 protein: CASSRAGTGGTDTQYF
CDR3 DNA: TGTGCCAGCAGCCGCGCCGGGACAGGGGGGACAGATACGCAGTATTTT

J gene: TRBJ1-1
D gene: .
clone size: .
V gene: TRBV15
CDR3 protein: CATSRDQLQTEAFF
CDR3 DNA: TGTGCCACCAGCAGAGACCAACTTCAAACTGAAGCTTTCTTT

J gene: TRBJ2-5
D gene: TRBD1
clone size: .
V gene: TRBV7-9
CDR3 protein: CASSLGGTGLQETQYF
CDR3 DNA: TGTGCCAGCAGCTTAGGAGGGACAGGGCTCCAAGAGACCCAGTACTTC

J gene: TRBJ2-7
D gene: TRBD2
clone size: .
V gene: TRBV28
CDR3 protein: CASSWVGRAALDEQYF
CDR3 DNA: TGTGCCAGCAGTTGGGTAGGGAGGGCCGCCCTTGACGAGCAGTACTTC

J gene: TRBJ2-3
D gene: .
clone size: .
V gene: TRBV5-1
CDR3 protein: CASSLGGRGSTDTQYF
CDR3 DNA: TGCGCCAGCAGCTTGGGGGGGCGGGGGAGCACAGATACGCAGTATTTT

J gene: TRBJ2-7
D gene: .
clone size: .
V gene: TRBV30
CDR3 protein: CAWSGGYEQYF
CDR3 DNA: TGTGCCTGGAGCGGGGGTTACGAGCAGTACTTC

J gene: TRBJ2-7
D gene: TRBD2
clone size: .
V gene: TRBV7-3
CDR3 protein: CASSLGTSGDEQYF
CDR3 DNA: TGTGCCAGCAGCCTTGGGACTAGCGGGGACGAGCAGTACTTC

J gene: TRBJ1-1
D gene: .
clone size: .
V gene: TRBV29-1
CDR3 protein: CSVEGGGNTEAFF
CDR3 DNA: TGCAGCGTTGAGGGCGGGGGGAACACTGAAGCTTTCTTT

J gene: TRBJ1-1
D gene: TRBD1
clone size: few
V gene: TRBV27
CDR3 protein: CASSLEGTGPANTEAFF
CDR3 DNA: TGTGCCAGCAGTTTAGAGGGGACAGGGCCTGCGAACACTGAAGCTTTCTTT

J gene: TRBJ2-3
D gene: TRBD2
clone size: .
V gene: TRBV7-2
CDR3 protein: CASSPRTGSGRGTTGTQYF
CDR3 DNA: TGTGCCAGCAGCCCACGGACAGGGAGCGGGAGGGGGACCACGGGTACGCAGTATTTT

J gene: TRBJ2-2
D gene: .
clone size: .
V gene: TRBV7-6
CDR3 protein: CASSSQVRGWAGELFF
CDR3 DNA: TGTGCCAGCAGCTCCCAGGTCAGGGGTTGGGCCGGGGAGCTGTTTTTT

J gene: TRBJ2-7
D gene: .
clone size: .
V gene: TRBV27
CDR3 protein: CASSFNTYEQYF
CDR3 DNA: TGTGCCAGCAGTTTCAACACCTACGAGCAGTACTTC

J gene: TRBJ2-2
D gene: .
clone size: .
V gene: TRBV5-4
CDR3 protein: CASSLESGVFGELFF
CDR3 DNA: TGTGCCAGCAGCTTGGAGAGCGGCGTTTTCGGGGAGCTGTTTTTT

J gene: TRBJ2-7
D gene: .
clone size: few
V gene: TRBV10-2
CDR3 protein: CASSARYYEQYF
CDR3 DNA: TGCGCCAGCAGTGCTAGATACTACGAGCAGTACTTC

J gene: TRBJ2-7
D gene: TRBD1
clone size: once
V gene: TRBV18
CDR3 protein: CASSSSTGQGVYEQYF
CDR3 DNA: TGTGCCAGCTCATCCTCAACGGGACAGGGAGTCTACGAGCAGTACTTC

J gene: TRBJ1-1
D gene: .
clone size: .
V gene: TRBV30
CDR3 protein: CAWIHDLNTEAFF
CDR3 DNA: TGTGCCTGGATCCATGACTTGAACACTGAAGCTTTCTTT

J gene: TRBJ2-7
D gene: .
clone size: .
V gene: TRBV5-1
CDR3 protein: CASSFWGLNEQYF
CDR3 DNA: TGCGCCAGCAGCTTCTGGGGGCTCAACGAGCAGTACTTC

J gene: TRBJ1-4
D gene: .
clone size: .
V gene: TRBV11-2
CDR3 protein: CASSLGSGHEKLFF
CDR3 DNA: TGTGCCAGCAGCTTAGGGTCAGGGCATGAAAAACTGTTTTTT

J gene: TRBJ2-5
D gene: .
clone size: .
V gene: TRBV25-1
CDR3 protein: CASSEAGAGAQYF
CDR3 DNA: TGTGCCAGCAGTGAAGCAGGGGCCGGAGCCCAGTACTTC

J gene: TRBJ1-5
D gene: .
clone size: .
V gene: TRBV4-2
CDR3 protein: CASSQDAQGQPQHF
CDR3 DNA: TGTGCCAGCAGCCAAGATGCGCAGGGTCAGCCCCAGCATTTT

J gene: TRBJ1-1
D gene: .
clone size: few
V gene: TRBV5-4
CDR3 protein: CASSFAGGNTEAFF
CDR3 DNA: TGTGCCAGCAGTTTTGCGGGCGGCAACACTGAAGCTTTCTTT

J gene: TRBJ1-6
D gene: .
clone size: .
V gene: TRBV7-7
CDR3 protein: CASSLSPAASYNSPLHF
CDR3 DNA: TGTGCCAGCAGCTTGTCTCCGGCGGCCTCCTATAATTCACCCCTCCACTTT

J gene: TRBJ2-7
D gene: .
clone size: once
V gene: TRBV7-8
CDR3 protein: CASRIRDNTYEQYF
CDR3 DNA: TGTGCCAGCAGGATCCGGGACAATACCTACGAGCAGTACTTC

J gene: TRBJ2-1
D gene: TRBD2
clone size: .
V gene: TRBV30
CDR3 protein: CAWVGGGGLDEQFF
CDR3 DNA: TGTGCCTGGGTGGGTGGGGGAGGGCTCGATGAGCAGTTCTTC

J gene: TRBJ2-1
D gene: TRBD2
clone size: .
V gene: TRBV4-3
CDR3 protein: CASSLDLAGYNEQFF
CDR3 DNA: TGCGCCAGCAGCCTCGATCTAGCGGGCTACAATGAGCAGTTCTTC

J gene: TRBJ2-3
D gene: TRBD2
clone size: .
V gene: TRBV30
CDR3 protein: CAWSPGLAGVVDTQYF
CDR3 DNA: TGTGCCTGGAGTCCAGGACTAGCGGGAGTCGTAGATACGCAGTATTTT

J gene: TRBJ1-2
D gene: TRBD1
clone size: .
V gene: TRBV5-1
CDR3 protein: CASSLRQGDGYTF
CDR3 DNA: TGCGCCAGCAGCTTAAGACAGGGGGATGGCTACACCTTC

J gene: TRBJ1-1
D gene: .
clone size: .
V gene: TRBV29-1
CDR3 protein: CSVYPPGVAAGNTEAFF
CDR3 DNA: TGCAGCGTTTATCCTCCCGGTGTGGCGGCGGGGAACACTGAAGCTTTCTTT

J gene: TRBJ2-1
D gene: TRBD2
clone size: .
V gene: TRBV7-2
CDR3 protein: CASSLVASGGAYNEQFF
CDR3 DNA: TGTGCCAGCAGCTTAGTAGCTAGCGGGGGGGCCTACAATGAGCAGTTCTTC

J gene: TRBJ2-2
D gene: .
clone size: .
V gene: TRBV29-1
CDR3 protein: CSVSQGGNGELFF
CDR3 DNA: TGCAGCGTTAGTCAGGGTGGTAACGGGGAGCTGTTTTTT

J gene: TRBJ2-5
D gene: TRBD2
clone size: few
V gene: TRBV4-1
CDR3 protein: CASSQVLAGVRETQYF
CDR3 DNA: TGCGCCAGCAGCCAAGTTCTAGCGGGAGTTAGAGAGACCCAGTACTTC

J gene: TRBJ2-1
D gene: TRBD1
clone size: .
V gene: TRBV7-8
CDR3 protein: CASSLVRGQGNEQFF
CDR3 DNA: TGTGCCAGCAGCTTAGTCCGGGGACAGGGCAATGAGCAGTTCTTC

J gene: TRBJ2-7
D gene: TRBD2
clone size: .
V gene: TRBV4-3
CDR3 protein: CASSQDRLAGGSTSYEQYF
CDR3 DNA: TGCGCCAGCAGCCAAGATCGACTAGCGGGGGGGAGTACCTCCTACGAGCAGTACTTC

J gene: TRBJ1-2
D gene: .
clone size: .
V gene: TRBV28
CDR3 protein: CASRAENYKGYTF
CDR3 DNA: TGTGCCAGCAGGGCAGAAAACTATAAGGGCTACACCTTC

J gene: TRBJ1-4
D gene: .
clone size: .
V gene: TRBV9
CDR3 protein: CASSGSPGENEKLFF
CDR3 DNA: TGTGCCAGCAGCGGAAGCCCGGGAGAAAATGAAAAACTGTTTTTT

J gene: TRBJ1-2
D gene: .
clone size: few
V gene: TRBV5-8
CDR3 protein: CASSLMGGYTF
CDR3 DNA: TGTGCCAGCAGCTTGATGGGCGGCTACACCTTC

J gene: TRBJ2-1
D gene: TRBD2
clone size: .
V gene: TRBV28
CDR3 protein: CASSSTISGGALNEQFF
CDR3 DNA: TGTGCCAGCAGTTCCACAATTAGCGGGGGGGCTCTCAATGAGCAGTTCTTC

J gene: TRBJ2-7
D gene: TRBD2
clone size: .
V gene: TRBV5-4
CDR3 protein: CASSFSGGSYEQYF
CDR3 DNA: TGTGCCAGCAGCTTCTCTGGCGGGAGCTACGAGCAGTACTTC

J gene: TRBJ1-1
D gene: .
clone size: few
V gene: TRBV11-2
CDR3 protein: CASSFLSTAEAFF
CDR3 DNA: TGTGCCAGCAGCTTCCTAAGTACCGCTGAAGCTTTCTTT

J gene: TRBJ1-3
D gene: TRBD1
clone size: few
V gene: TRBV9
CDR3 protein: CASSTQGTSGNTIYF
CDR3 DNA: TGTGCCAGCAGCACACAGGGGACCTCTGGAAACACCATATATTTT

J gene: TRBJ1-2
D gene: TRBD1
clone size: .
V gene: TRBV5-6
CDR3 protein: CASSLGDRGGYTF
CDR3 DNA: TGTGCCAGCAGCTTGGGGGACAGGGGGGGCTACACCTTC

J gene: TRBJ1-1
D gene: .
clone size: .
V gene: TRBV7-3
CDR3 protein: CASSPDSNTEAFF
CDR3 DNA: TGTGCCAGCAGCCCCGACAGCAACACTGAAGCTTTCTTT

J gene: TRBJ2-7
D gene: .
clone size: .
V gene: TRBV11-2
CDR3 protein: CASSLDRQTYEQYF
CDR3 DNA: TGTGCCAGCAGCTTAGACAGGCAGACCTACGAGCAGTACTTC

J gene: TRBJ2-7
D gene: .
clone size: .
V gene: TRBV11-2
CDR3 protein: CASSLASRMDEQYF
CDR3 DNA: TGTGCCAGCAGCTTAGCTTCCAGGATGGACGAGCAGTACTTC

J gene: TRBJ2-1
D gene: TRBD1
clone size: few
V gene: TRBV28
CDR3 protein: CASSTPGQGISYEQFF
CDR3 DNA: TGTGCCAGCAGCACGCCGGGACAGGGTATTTCCTATGAGCAGTTCTTC

J gene: TRBJ1-2
D gene: TRBD1
clone size: .
V gene: TRBV5-4
CDR3 protein: CASSLGQGHTRGYGYTF
CDR3 DNA: TGTGCCAGCAGCTTGGGACAGGGACATACAAGGGGTTATGGCTACACCTTC

J gene: TRBJ2-7
D gene: TRBD2
clone size: .
V gene: TRBV6-1
CDR3 protein: CASSVYSGGSYEQYF
CDR3 DNA: TGTGCCAGCAGTGTGTACAGCGGGGGCTCCTACGAGCAGTACTTC

J gene: TRBJ1-6
D gene: .
clone size: .
V gene: TRBV4-1
CDR3 protein: CASSQRWDTQNSPLHF
CDR3 DNA: TGCGCCAGCAGCCAACGGTGGGACACCCAAAATTCACCCCTCCACTTT

J gene: TRBJ2-7
D gene: .
clone size: .
V gene: TRBV4-2
CDR3 protein: CASSQDSGQYF
CDR3 DNA: TGTGCCAGCAGCCAAGATAGCGGGCAGTACTTC